One sample yielded the 12 T cell receptor beta chains listed below, sequenced in a study of PD-L1 blockade in urothelial cancer. Noted time point: peripheral blood 6 weeks after treatment start. Clones were read by immunoSEQ multiplex PCR, and TCRdb kept only the in-frame ones, dropping some. The sample consists of 95,000 to 150,000 clones, 86% of them appearing once. The sequenced sample was PBMCs, obtained around atezolizumab (anti-PD-L1) treatment. Receptor source: a man between 50 and 59 years old with urothelial cancer.

The V gene is TRBV30, the J gene TRBJ2-5; 14 bases match TRBD2. The assigned J gene may be wrong: the sequence end matches TRBJ2-7 better. Germline V gives CDR1 GTSNPN, CDR2 SVGIG (reference sequence). This CDR3 has 14 amino acids. DNA of the CDR3: TGTGCCTGGGCCCCGGGACTAGCGGGAGTCGAGCAGTACTTC. Its protein is CAWAPGLAGVEQYF.

This chain connects TRBV18 to TRBJ2-1; 9 bases fit TRBD2. CDR1 and CDR2 (germline): KGHSH, LQKENI. The CDR3 consists of 17 residues. V lost 2 bases and J lost 6; bases outside the gene matches: 11. The CDR3 here is CASSPMMAGAGGNEQFF. The DNA for the CDR3 is TGTGCCAGCTCACCAATGATGGCGGGAGCGGGAGGCAATGAGCAGTTCTTC.

This clone has a single count. The chain employs TRBV10-2 and TRBJ1-5; 7 nucleotides align to TRBD1. Per germline, CDR1 WSHSY and CDR2 SAAADI. This CDR3 has 15 residues. J lost 7 bases, V lost 5 bases, and 11 bases had no gene match. DNA for the CDR3: TGCGCCAGCAGTCCCGGACAGGTGGACGGCCAGCCCCAGCATTTT. Protein: CASSPGQVDGQPQHF.

The rearrangement links TRBV28 to TRBJ1-6; TRBD1 matches 9 bases. Germline V gives CDR1 MDHEN, CDR2 SYDVKM. CDR3 length: 14 residues. The J segment lost 10 bases and the V segment lost 8 bases, leaving 9 bases of the junction unmatched. CDR3 region: CASSGQGAGSPLHF. The CDR3 region has the DNA TGTGCCAGCTCGGGACAGGGTGCAGGGTCACCCCTCCACTTT.

This clone was counted only a few times. The chain has TRBV18 and TRBJ2-7; TRBD2 matches at 14 bases. The length of the CDR3 is 15 residues. Unmatched junction bases numbered 10, after V lost 8 bases and J lost 7 bases. The V gene's germline CDR1 is KGHSH and CDR2 LQKENI. CDR3: CASAESGLAGAEQYF. CDR3 sequence (DNA): TGTGCCAGCGCGGAATCGGGACTAGCGGGAGCGGAGCAGTACTTC. Looking up the rest from reference TRBV18 and TRBJ2-7 gives the full variable domain: NAGVMQNPRHLVRRRGQEARLRCSPMKGHSHVYWYRQLPEEGLKFMVYLQKENIIDESGMPKERFSAEFPKEGPSILRIQQVVRGDSAAYFCASAESGLAGAEQYFGPGTRLTVT.

The chain joins TRBV2 to TRBJ2-7, with 9 bases that match TRBD2. V lost 8 bases to trimming and J lost 6 bases; unmatched junction nucleotides: 8. The CDR3 consists of 13 residues. Germline assignment: CDR1 SNHLY and CDR2 FYNNEI. The CDR3 DNA reads as TGTGCCAGCTGTGTAGCGGGAGCTCTCGAGCAGTACTTC. Amino acids: CASCVAGALEQYF.

This chain links TRBV14 with TRBJ2-7, with TRBD1 matching 7 bases. Per the germline V gene, CDR1 is SGHDN and CDR2 is FVKESK. J gave up 3 bases and V 8 bases, and 13 bases lay outside the gene matches. The CDR3 has 15 amino acids. CDR3 DNA sequence: TGTGCCAGCTCCCCCAGACAGGGACCAAGCTACGAGCAGTACTTC. As protein: CASSPRQGPSYEQYF.

The chain couples TRBV6-1 to TRBJ2-2; 8 bases map to TRBD1. In germline, CDR1 is MNHNS, CDR2 SASEGT. Trimming took 4 bases from V and 3 from J; bases not matched to a gene: 4. This CDR3 region has 15 residues. The chain's CDR3 is CASSAGTGDTGELFF. CDR3 DNA: TGTGCCAGCAGTGCCGGGACAGGTGACACCGGGGAGCTGTTTTTT.

This clone was picked up a small number of times. V gene TRBV19 combines with J gene TRBJ1-6; 8 bases fit TRBD1. Per the germline V gene, CDR1 is LNHDA and CDR2 is SQIVND (reference sequence). There are 15 residues in the CDR3. V shed 5 bases and J 8 bases; nucleotides not matched to a gene: 8. The CDR3 DNA sequence: TGTGCCAGTAGTTTCACCGGACAGGGAGATTCACCCCTCCACTTT. It encodes CASSFTGQGDSPLHF.

The rearrangement joins TRBV5-4 to TRBJ1-1, with 7 bases that match TRBD1. The CDR3 runs to 14 residues. Trimming cost V 3 bases and J 0 bases; bases outside gene matches: 2. CDR1 is SGHNT, CDR2 YYREEE, per germline (reference sequence). The CDR3 sequence: CASSWDSMNTEAFF. In DNA form, the CDR3 reads TGTGCCAGCAGCTGGGACAGCATGAACACTGAAGCTTTCTTT.

CDR3 coding DNA: TGTGCCAGCAGCTTCGAAGACAATTCCCCAGAGACCCAGTACTTC. As protein: CASSFEDNSPETQYF. The chain is built from TRBV5-4 and TRBJ2-5; D is ambiguous. V dropped 2 bases and J dropped 4 bases, with 15 bases sitting between them. The V gene's germline CDR1 is SGHNT and CDR2 YYREEE (reference sequence). The CDR3 is 15 residues long.

The chain links TRBV18 to TRBJ2-7; TRBD1 matches at 11 bases. There are 15 residues in the CDR3. Germline trimming cut 3 bases from V and 4 bases from J; bases unmatched to any gene: 5. Germline V lookup: CDR1 KGHSH, CDR2 LQKENI. This CDR3 reads CASSPAGTGGYEQYF. CDR3 in DNA: TGTGCCAGCTCACCGGCCGGGACAGGGGGTTACGAGCAGTACTTC.